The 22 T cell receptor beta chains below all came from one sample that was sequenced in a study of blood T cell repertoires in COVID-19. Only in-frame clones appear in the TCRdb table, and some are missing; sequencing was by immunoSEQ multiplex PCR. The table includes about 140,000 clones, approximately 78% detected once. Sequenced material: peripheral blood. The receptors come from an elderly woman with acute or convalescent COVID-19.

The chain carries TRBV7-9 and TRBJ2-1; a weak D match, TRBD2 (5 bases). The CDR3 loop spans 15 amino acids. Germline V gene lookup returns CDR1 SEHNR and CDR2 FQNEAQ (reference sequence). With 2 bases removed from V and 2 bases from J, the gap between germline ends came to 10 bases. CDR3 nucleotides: TGTGCCAGCAGCTTAACGGTGGGAGCCTACAATGAGCAGTTCTTC. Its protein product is CASSLTVGAYNEQFF. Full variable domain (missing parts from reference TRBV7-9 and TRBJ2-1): DTGVSQNPRHKITKRGQNVTFRCDPISEHNRLYWYRQTLGQGPEFLTYFQNEAQLEKSRLLSDRFSAERPKGSFSTLEIQRTEQGDSAMYLCASSLTVGAYNEQFFGPGTRLTVL.

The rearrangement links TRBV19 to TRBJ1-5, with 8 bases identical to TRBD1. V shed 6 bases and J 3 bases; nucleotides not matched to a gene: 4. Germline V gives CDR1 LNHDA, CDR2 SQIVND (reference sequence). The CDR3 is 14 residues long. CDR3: CASSGTGNNQPQHF. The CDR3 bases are TGTGCCAGTAGCGGGACAGGTAACAATCAGCCCCAGCATTTT. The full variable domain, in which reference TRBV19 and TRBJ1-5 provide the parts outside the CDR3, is DGGITQSPKYLFRKEGQNVTLSCEQNLNHDAMYWYRQDPGQGLRLIYYSQIVNDFQKGDIAEGYSVSREKKESFPLTVTSAQKNPTAFYLCASSGTGNNQPQHFGDGTRLSIL.

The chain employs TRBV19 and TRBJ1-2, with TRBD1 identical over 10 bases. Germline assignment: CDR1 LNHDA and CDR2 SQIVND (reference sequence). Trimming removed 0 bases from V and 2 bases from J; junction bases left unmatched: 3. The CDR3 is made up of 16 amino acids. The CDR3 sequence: CASSIEPTGGNYGYTF. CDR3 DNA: TGTGCCAGTAGTATAGAACCGACAGGGGGCAACTATGGCTACACCTTC.

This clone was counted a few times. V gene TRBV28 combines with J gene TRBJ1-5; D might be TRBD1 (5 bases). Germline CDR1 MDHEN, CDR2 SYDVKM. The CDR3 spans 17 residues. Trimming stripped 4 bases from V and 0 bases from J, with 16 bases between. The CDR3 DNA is TGTGCCAGCAGTTCCCGGGGCCGGCGGGATAGCAATCAGCCCCAGCATTTT. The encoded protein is CASSSRGRRDSNQPQHF.

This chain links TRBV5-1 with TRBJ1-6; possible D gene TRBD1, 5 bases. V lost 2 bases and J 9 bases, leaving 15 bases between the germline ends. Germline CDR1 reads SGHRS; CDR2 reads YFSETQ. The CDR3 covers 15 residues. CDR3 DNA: TGCGCCAGCAGCTTTGAAGGGGCGTCGAGTTCACCCCTCCACTTT. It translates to CASSFEGASSSPLHF.

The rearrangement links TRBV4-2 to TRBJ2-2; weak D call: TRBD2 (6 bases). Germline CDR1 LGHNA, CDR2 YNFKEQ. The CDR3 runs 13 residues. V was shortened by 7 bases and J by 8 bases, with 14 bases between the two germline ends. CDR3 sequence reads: CASTRHGGGELFF. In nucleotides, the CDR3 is TGTGCCAGCACGCGACACGGGGGTGGGGAGCTGTTTTTT.

The DNA of the CDR3 is TGTGCCTGGGACTTCTCTGGAAACACCATATATTTT. This encodes CAWDFSGNTIYF. The J gene is TRBJ1-3, the V gene TRBV30, with D unclear. The length of the CDR3 is 12 residues. V lost 5 bases to trimming and J lost 0 bases, with 5 bases between them. Germline V gene lookup returns CDR1 GTSNPN and CDR2 SVGIG (reference sequence).

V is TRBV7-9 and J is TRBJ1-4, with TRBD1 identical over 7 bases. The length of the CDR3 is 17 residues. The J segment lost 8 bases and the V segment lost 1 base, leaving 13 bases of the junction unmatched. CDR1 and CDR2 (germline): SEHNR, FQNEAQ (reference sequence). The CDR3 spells CASSLGDSKAGSEKLFF. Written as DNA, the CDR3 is TGTGCCAGCAGCTTAGGGGACAGCAAGGCCGGAAGCGAAAAACTGTTTTTT. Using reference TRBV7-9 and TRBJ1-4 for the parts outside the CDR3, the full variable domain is DTGVSQNPRHKITKRGQNVTFRCDPISEHNRLYWYRQTLGQGPEFLTYFQNEAQLEKSRLLSDRFSAERPKGSFSTLEIQRTEQGDSAMYLCASSLGDSKAGSEKLFFGSGTQLSVL.

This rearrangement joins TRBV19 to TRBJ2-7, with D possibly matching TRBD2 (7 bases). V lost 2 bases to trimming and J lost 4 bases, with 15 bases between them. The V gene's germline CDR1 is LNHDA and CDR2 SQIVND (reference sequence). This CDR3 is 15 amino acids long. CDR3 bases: TGTGCCAGTAGTATAAGGGGGGAGGGCAGGTACGAGCAGTACTTC. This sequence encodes CASSIRGEGRYEQYF. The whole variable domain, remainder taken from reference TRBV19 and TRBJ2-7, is DGGITQSPKYLFRKEGQNVTLSCEQNLNHDAMYWYRQDPGQGLRLIYYSQIVNDFQKGDIAEGYSVSREKKESFPLTVTSAQKNPTAFYLCASSIRGEGRYEQYFGPGTRLTVT.

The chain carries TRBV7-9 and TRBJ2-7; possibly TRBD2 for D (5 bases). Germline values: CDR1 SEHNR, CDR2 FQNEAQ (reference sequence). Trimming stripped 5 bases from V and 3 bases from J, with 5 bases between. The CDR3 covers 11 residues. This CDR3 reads CASSRGYEQYF. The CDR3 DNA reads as TGTGCCAGCAGCCGGGGCTACGAGCAGTACTTC.

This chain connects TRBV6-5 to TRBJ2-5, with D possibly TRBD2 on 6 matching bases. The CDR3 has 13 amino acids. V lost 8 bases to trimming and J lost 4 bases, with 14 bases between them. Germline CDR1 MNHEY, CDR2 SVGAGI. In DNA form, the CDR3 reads TGTGCCAGCTCGGGAGCACCGGGAGAGACCCAGTACTTC. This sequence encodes CASSGAPGETQYF.

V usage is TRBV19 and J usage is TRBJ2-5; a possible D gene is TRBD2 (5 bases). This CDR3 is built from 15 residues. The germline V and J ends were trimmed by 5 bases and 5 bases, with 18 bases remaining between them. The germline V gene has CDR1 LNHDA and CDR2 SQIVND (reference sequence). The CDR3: CASSEGSVTGETQYF. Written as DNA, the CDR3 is TGTGCCAGTAGTGAGGGCAGCGTCACGGGGGAGACCCAGTACTTC.

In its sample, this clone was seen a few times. CDR3 in DNA: TGCGCCAGCAGCTTGGAGGCAGGAACCGGGGAGCTGTTTTTT. Amino acids: CASSLEAGTGELFF. The V gene is TRBV5-1, the J gene TRBJ2-2; D unresolved. From germline, CDR1 is SGHRS and CDR2 YFSETQ. The V and J ends lost 0 bases and 5 bases respectively, with 8 bases between them. This CDR3 spans 14 amino acids. The full variable domain, rest sourced from reference TRBV5-1 and TRBJ2-2, is KAGVTQTPRYLIKTRGQQVTLSCSPISGHRSVSWYQQTPGQGLQFLFEYFSETQRNKGNFPGRFSGRQFSNSRSEMNVSTLELGDSALYLCASSLEAGTGELFFGEGSRLTVL.

The CDR3 coding sequence is TGTGCCAGCAGCTTAGAGTTTAGCGGGAGAAGTCAAGAGACCCAGTACTTC. Translated, it gives CASSLEFSGRSQETQYF. The genes are TRBV7-9 and TRBJ2-5, with 9 bases fitting TRBD2. CDR1 and CDR2 from the germline V gene are SEHNR and FQNEAQ (reference sequence). Unmatched junction bases numbered 8, after V lost 1 base and J lost 2 bases. The CDR3 is made up of 17 amino acids.

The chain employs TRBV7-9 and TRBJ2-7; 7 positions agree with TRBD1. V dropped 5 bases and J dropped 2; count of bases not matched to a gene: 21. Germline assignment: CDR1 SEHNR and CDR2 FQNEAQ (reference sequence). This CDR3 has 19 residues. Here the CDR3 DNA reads TGTGCCAGCAGCACGTGGGGCAGGGGGATCCCGCTACCTGCCTACGAGCAGTACTTC. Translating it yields CASSTWGRGIPLPAYEQYF.

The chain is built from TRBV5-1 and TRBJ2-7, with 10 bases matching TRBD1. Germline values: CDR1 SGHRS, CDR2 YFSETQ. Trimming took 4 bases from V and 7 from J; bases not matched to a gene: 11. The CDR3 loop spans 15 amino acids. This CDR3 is CASSLGTGEVREQYF. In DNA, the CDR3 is TGCGCCAGCAGCCTGGGGACAGGGGAGGTGCGGGAGCAGTACTTC.

For the CDR3, the DNA is TGTGCCAGCAGCCCTAGCTGGGCAGAGACCCAGTACTTC. Residues: CASSPSWAETQYF. V is TRBV7-3 and J is TRBJ2-5, with D maybe TRBD2 (5 bases). This CDR3 is built from 13 residues. V lost 5 bases and J lost 4, with 11 bases in between. Looked up from germline, CDR1 is SGHTA and CDR2 is FQGTGA.

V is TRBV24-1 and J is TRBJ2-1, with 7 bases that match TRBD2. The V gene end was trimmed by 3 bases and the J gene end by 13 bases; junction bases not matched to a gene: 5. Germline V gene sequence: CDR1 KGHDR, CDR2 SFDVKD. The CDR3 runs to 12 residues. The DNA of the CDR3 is TGTGCCACCAGTGATCCAACTAGCGACCAGTTCTTC. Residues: CATSDPTSDQFF.

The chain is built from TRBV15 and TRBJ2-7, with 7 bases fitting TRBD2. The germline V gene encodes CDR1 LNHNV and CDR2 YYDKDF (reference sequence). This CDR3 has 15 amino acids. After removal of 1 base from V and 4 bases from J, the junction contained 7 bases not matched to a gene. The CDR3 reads CATSRGGWGGYEQYF. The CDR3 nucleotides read TGTGCCACCAGCAGAGGTGGTTGGGGGGGGTACGAGCAGTACTTC.

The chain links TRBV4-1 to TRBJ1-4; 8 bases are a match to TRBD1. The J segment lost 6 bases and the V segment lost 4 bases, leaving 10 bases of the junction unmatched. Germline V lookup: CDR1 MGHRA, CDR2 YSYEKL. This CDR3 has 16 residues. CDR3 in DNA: TGCGCCAGCAGCCTCCCAATCGGACAGGGCTATGAAAAACTGTTTTTT. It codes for CASSLPIGQGYEKLFF.

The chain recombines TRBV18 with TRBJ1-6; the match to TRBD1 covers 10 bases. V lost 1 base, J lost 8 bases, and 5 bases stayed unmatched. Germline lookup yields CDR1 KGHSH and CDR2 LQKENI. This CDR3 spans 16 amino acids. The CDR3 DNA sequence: TGTGCCAGCTCACCACGACAGGGGGCGAGGTATTCACCCCTCCACTTT. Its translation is CASSPRQGARYSPLHF.

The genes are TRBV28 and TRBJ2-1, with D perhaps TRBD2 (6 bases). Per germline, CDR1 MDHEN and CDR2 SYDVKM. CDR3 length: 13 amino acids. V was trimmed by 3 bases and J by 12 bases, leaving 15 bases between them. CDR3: CASSFGTLTGQFF. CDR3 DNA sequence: TGTGCCAGCAGTTTCGGGACTCTCACTGGGCAGTTCTTC.